One T cell receptor beta chain is described in this entry. Its antigen is not known. During its preparation, the TCRbeta library received unique molecular identifiers. TCRdb re-derived calls from the PCR reads in MiXCR, one entry per CDR3 protein. The sample consists of some 550,000 distinct CDR3 sequences, roughly 23% of them appearing once. These data are taken from a study of T-cell reconstitution after alpha-beta-depleted transplantation in children. Study-wide results and caveats: The origin of alpha-beta T cells about two months after transplant was reportedly several hundred expanded graft clones. Several patients had high TCRbeta diversity at day 60; it came from surviving recipient T cells and thymic progenitors. T-cell counts and diversity at one year following transplant were attributed mainly to newly produced T cells.

The ends were cut back, 0 bases at V and 2 bases at J, with 8 bases in the middle. Germline V gene lookup returns CDR1 SGHVS and CDR2 FQNEAQ. CDR3 size: 15 residues. V gene TRBV7-8 combines with J gene TRBJ2-1; D is possibly TRBD1 (6 bases). This TCR was recovered from a boy younger than two who had a stem cell transplant for acute myeloid leukemia, so the T cells may come from the graft donor. This specimen was PBMCs, mostly from graft donor cells, taken 360 days after TCRalphabeta/CD19-depleted stem cell transplant. The CDR3 bases are TGTGCCAGCAGCTTAGCGAACAGGGCCTACAATGAGCAGTTCTTC. Encoded protein: CASSLANRAYNEQFF. The entire variable domain, with the rest obtained from reference TRBV7-8 and TRBJ2-1, is as follows: GAGVSQSPRYKVAKRGQDVALRCDPISGHVSLFWYQQALGQGPEFLTYFQNEAQLDKSGLPSDRFFAERPEGSVSTLKIQRTQQEDSAVYLCASSLANRAYNEQFFGPGTRLTVL.